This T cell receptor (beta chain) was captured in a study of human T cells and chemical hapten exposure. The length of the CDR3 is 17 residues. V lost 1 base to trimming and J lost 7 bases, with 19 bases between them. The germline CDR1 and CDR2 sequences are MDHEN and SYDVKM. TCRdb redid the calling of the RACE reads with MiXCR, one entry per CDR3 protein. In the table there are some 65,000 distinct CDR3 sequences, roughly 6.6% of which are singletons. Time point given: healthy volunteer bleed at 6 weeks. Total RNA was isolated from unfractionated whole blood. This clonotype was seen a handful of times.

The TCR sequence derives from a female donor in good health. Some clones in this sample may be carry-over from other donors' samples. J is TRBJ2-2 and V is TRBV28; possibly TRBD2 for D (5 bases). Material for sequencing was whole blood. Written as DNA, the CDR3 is TGTGCCAGCAGTTTATCCGGGCAGACTAAAAAGTACGGGGAGCTGTTTTTT. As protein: CASSLSGQTKKYGELFF.